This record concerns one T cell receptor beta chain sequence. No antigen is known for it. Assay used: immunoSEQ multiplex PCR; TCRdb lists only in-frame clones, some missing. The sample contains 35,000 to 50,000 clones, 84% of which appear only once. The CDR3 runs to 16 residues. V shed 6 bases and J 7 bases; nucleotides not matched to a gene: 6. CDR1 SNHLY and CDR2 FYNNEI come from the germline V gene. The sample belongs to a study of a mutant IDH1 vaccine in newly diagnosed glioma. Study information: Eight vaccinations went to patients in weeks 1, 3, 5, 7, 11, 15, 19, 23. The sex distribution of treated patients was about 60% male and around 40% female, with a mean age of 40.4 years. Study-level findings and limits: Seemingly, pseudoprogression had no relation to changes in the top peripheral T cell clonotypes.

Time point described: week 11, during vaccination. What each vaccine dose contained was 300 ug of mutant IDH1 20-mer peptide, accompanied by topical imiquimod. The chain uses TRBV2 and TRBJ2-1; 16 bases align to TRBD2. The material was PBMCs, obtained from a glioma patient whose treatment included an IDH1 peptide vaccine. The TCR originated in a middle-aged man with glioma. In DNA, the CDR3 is TGTGCCAGCAGGCCGGGACTAGCGGGAGGGAAGAATGAGCAGTTCTTC. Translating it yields CASRPGLAGGKNEQFF.